Shown below are 15 T cell receptor beta chains from a single sample sequenced in a study of blood T cell repertoires in COVID-19. Sequenced by immunoSEQ multiplex PCR; TCRdb stores in-frame clones only, minus some. The data hold 150,000 to 190,000 clones, with approximately 91% observed a single time. The sequenced sample was peripheral blood. All receptors come from a woman in her 70s with acute or convalescent COVID-19.

The chain joins TRBV3-1 (or the pseudogene TRBV3-2) to TRBJ1-3, with a weak D call TRBD1 (5 bases). V shed 1 base and J shed 10 bases, with 8 bases lying between them. Germline V gene sequence: CDR1 LGHDT, CDR2 YNNKEL (reference sequence). The CDR3 is 12 residues long. CDR3: CASSQVGATIYF. CDR3 sequence (DNA): TGTGCCAGCAGCCAAGTTGGGGCGACCATATATTTT.

This rearrangement joins TRBV2 to TRBJ1-2; no firm D call. Germline loops: CDR1 SNHLY, CDR2 FYNNEI. V dropped 7 bases and J dropped 1 base, with 13 bases sitting between them. CDR3 length: 14 amino acids. This CDR3 is CASTFRSYNYGYTF. The CDR3 nucleotides read TGTGCCAGCACTTTCCGTTCCTATAACTATGGCTACACCTTC.

J is TRBJ2-7 and V is TRBV5-1; D ambiguous. This CDR3 spans 14 amino acids. Germline V gene lookup returns CDR1 SGHRS and CDR2 YFSETQ. V dropped 0 bases and J dropped 0 bases, with 7 bases sitting between them. DNA of the CDR3: TGCGCCAGCAGCTTGGACGGTAGCTCCTACGAGCAGTACTTC. Translation: CASSLDGSSYEQYF.

V usage is TRBV27 and J usage is TRBJ1-5; D gene unclear. The CDR3 totals 12 residues. CDR1 and CDR2 from the germline V gene are MNHEY and SMNVEV (reference sequence). Trimming stripped 3 bases from V and 7 bases from J, with 7 bases between. The CDR3 here is CASSFTSQPQHF. The CDR3 nucleotides read TGTGCCAGCAGTTTTACGAGCCAGCCCCAGCATTTT.

J is TRBJ1-2 and V is TRBV9; 7 nucleotides line up with TRBD1. The CDR3 extends over 14 amino acids. The germline V gene encodes CDR1 SGDLS and CDR2 YYNGEE. The junction had 3 bases not matched to a gene; V was cut back by 4 bases and J by 0 bases. CDR3 amino acids: CASSSGTANYGYTF. As DNA, the CDR3 is TGTGCCAGCAGCTCCGGGACAGCTAACTATGGCTACACCTTC.

The CDR3 nucleotides are TGTGCCAGCAGCTCCACCCAGGCGGGTAATGGCTACACCTTC. Translated: CASSSTQAGNGYTF. The chain carries TRBV7-9 and TRBJ1-2; no firm D call. The V end lost 4 bases, the J end lost 6 bases, and 15 bases lay between the germline ends. Germline loops: CDR1 SEHNR, CDR2 FQNEAQ (reference sequence). This CDR3 region has 14 residues.

CDR3 sequence: CASSGATTNEKLFF. In nucleotides, the CDR3 is TGTGCCAGCAGCGGGGCAACAACTAATGAAAAACTGTTTTTT. The chain joins TRBV21-1 to TRBJ1-4; the listed D gene, TRBD1, was not tested against the DNA. TRBV21-1 represents a pseudogene. This CDR3 comprises 14 residues.

V usage is TRBV5-1 and J usage is TRBJ1-6, with 10 nucleotides matching TRBD1. The CDR3 covers 17 residues. The ends lost 4 bases at V and 6 bases at J; junction bases unmatched: 10. From germline, CDR1 is SGHRS and CDR2 YFSETQ. Here the CDR3 reads CASSKGTGERTNSPLHF. The CDR3 DNA follows: TGCGCCAGCAGCAAAGGGACAGGGGAAAGAACTAATTCACCCCTCCACTTT. Looking up the rest from reference TRBV5-1 and TRBJ1-6 gives the full variable domain: KAGVTQTPRYLIKTRGQQVTLSCSPISGHRSVSWYQQTPGQGLQFLFEYFSETQRNKGNFPGRFSGRQFSNSRSEMNVSTLELGDSALYLCASSKGTGERTNSPLHFGNGTRLTVT.

The CDR3 bases are TGTGCCAGCAGTGACTCGCCATCGGGGGCAGATACGCAGTATTTT. Residues: CASSDSPSGADTQYF. The V call is TRBV6-4, the J call TRBJ2-3; maybe TRBD2 (6 bases). The CDR3 runs 15 residues. From germline, CDR1 is MRHNA and CDR2 SNTAGT. V shed 0 bases and J shed 4 bases, with 11 bases lying between them.

The chain carries TRBV30 and TRBJ2-3, with D possibly being TRBD2 (6 bases). The germline V and J ends were trimmed by 5 bases and 0 bases, with 15 bases remaining between them. Germline CDR1 is GTSNPN and CDR2 is SVGIG (reference sequence). The CDR3 consists of 15 residues. This CDR3 reads CAWGKGLPSTDTQYF. Here the CDR3 DNA reads TGTGCCTGGGGAAAAGGACTACCTAGCACAGATACGCAGTATTTT.

The chain has TRBV10-3 and TRBJ2-5, with D tentatively TRBD1 (6 bases). This CDR3 contains 13 residues. CDR1 and CDR2 (germline): ENHRY, SYGVKD. The V and J ends lost 3 bases and 3 bases respectively, with 8 bases between them. CDR3: CAISDRGKETQYF. CDR3 DNA sequence: TGTGCCATCAGTGACAGGGGAAAAGAGACCCAGTACTTC.

The chain carries TRBV7-6 and TRBJ1-1; TRBD1 agrees at 8 bases. This CDR3 is 14 amino acids long. The germline CDR1 and CDR2 sequences are SGHVS and FNYEAQ. V trimming: 4 bases; J trimming: 1 base; junction bases outside the gene matches: 2. CDR3 sequence (DNA): TGTGCCAGCAGCTACGGACAGGGGAACACTGAAGCTTTCTTT. Residues: CASSYGQGNTEAFF.

This clone came up once. V gene TRBV30 combines with J gene TRBJ2-1; D perhaps matches TRBD1 (5 bases). The CDR3 has 16 residues. V was cut by 0 bases and J by 1 base, with 13 bases left in between. CDR1 GTSNPN and CDR2 SVGIG come from the germline V gene (reference sequence). This CDR3 is CAWSVRQGISYNEQFF. For the CDR3, the DNA is TGTGCCTGGAGTGTACGGCAGGGAATTTCCTACAATGAGCAGTTCTTC.

V is TRBV30 and J is TRBJ2-2; 8 nucleotides agree with TRBD1. Germline CDR1 is GTSNPN and CDR2 is SVGIG (reference sequence). After removal of 0 bases from V and 6 bases from J, the junction contained 9 bases not matched to a gene. The CDR3 loop spans 16 amino acids. CDR3 nucleotide sequence: TGTGCCTGGAGTGTAGGAAGGACAGGGCGGCCCGGGGAGCTGTTTTTT. Protein product: CAWSVGRTGRPGELFF.

In its sample, this clone was seen once. The chain has TRBV11-2 and TRBJ1-2; the match to TRBD1 covers 9 bases. Trimming at V came to 4 bases and at J to 8 bases, leaving 5 bases not matched to a gene. CDR3 size: 13 residues. Per germline, CDR1 SGHAT and CDR2 FQNNGV. The CDR3 sequence: CASSYRQGGGYTF. In DNA, the CDR3 is TGTGCCAGCAGCTACCGACAGGGGGGCGGCTACACCTTC. Full variable domain (outside the CDR3, taken from reference TRBV11-2 and TRBJ1-2): EAGVAQSPRYKIIEKRQSVAFWCNPISGHATLYWYQQILGQGPKLLIQFQNNGVVDDSQLPKDRFSAERLKGVDSTLKIQPAKLEDSAVYLCASSYRQGGGYTFGSGTRLTVV.